This passage covers 21 T cell receptor beta chains from one sample sequenced in a study of T-cell memory formation after mild COVID-19. TCRdb recomputed calls from the 5' RACE reads with MiXCR, one row per CDR3 protein. This sample yields 200,000 to 250,000 distinct CDR3 sequences, of which around 8.8% are seen a single time; 3.5% belongs to the top ten. The source material was PBMCs or a T cell subset sorted from them (not recorded which). The receptors shown here come from a man younger than 35 who had mild COVID-19 (a few samples of this study predate the infection). Cell type and time point are not known.

The chain links TRBV12-3 or TRBV12-4 to TRBJ2-7; a weak D match, TRBD1 (5 bases). The CDR3 runs to 11 residues. The germline V and J ends were trimmed by 6 bases and 6 bases, with 9 bases remaining between them. The CDR3 sequence: CASSRVREQYF. The CDR3 nucleotides are TGTGCCAGCAGCAGGGTTCGCGAGCAGTACTTC.

This clonotype was detected a few times. V and J are TRBV9 and TRBJ2-1, with 11 bases fitting TRBD2. The J segment lost 5 bases and the V segment lost 4 bases, leaving 8 bases of the junction unmatched. The germline V gene encodes CDR1 SGDLS and CDR2 YYNGEE. This CDR3 is built from 16 residues. In nucleotides, the CDR3 is TGTGCCAGCAGCCGTAGCGGGGGGGCTATAGACAATGAGCAGTTCTTC. It specifies CASSRSGGAIDNEQFF.

The sample holds many counts of this clonotype. The J gene is TRBJ2-1, the V gene TRBV18; maybe TRBD2 (5 bases). This CDR3 region has 15 residues. Between the trimmed V and J ends, which lost 3 bases and 5 bases, there was a span of 14 bases. CDR1 is KGHSH, CDR2 LQKENI, per germline. The CDR3 DNA reads as TGTGCCAGCTCACCCCTAGAGAGGGCCCACAATGAGCAGTTCTTC. Amino acid sequence: CASSPLERAHNEQFF. The full variable domain, rest sourced from reference TRBV18 and TRBJ2-1, is NAGVMQNPRHLVRRRGQEARLRCSPMKGHSHVYWYRQLPEEGLKFMVYLQKENIIDESGMPKERFSAEFPKEGPSILRIQQVVRGDSAAYFCASSPLERAHNEQFFGPGTRLTVL.

This clonotype was counted between two and nine times. The chain couples TRBV2 to TRBJ2-3, with 12 nucleotides matching TRBD2. Unmatched junction bases numbered 3, after V lost 8 bases and J lost 0 bases. In germline, CDR1 is SNHLY, CDR2 FYNNEI. CDR3 length equals 15 residues. The CDR3 DNA is TGTGCCAGCTCCGGGACTAGCGGGAGCACAGATACGCAGTATTTT. This encodes CASSGTSGSTDTQYF.

This chain connects TRBV9 to TRBJ2-5, with a possible D match to TRBD1 (5 bases). CDR3 size: 13 residues. V lost 4 bases, J lost 0 bases, and 7 bases lay in between. Germline assignment: CDR1 SGDLS and CDR2 YYNGEE. In DNA, the CDR3 is TGTGCCAGCAGCACCAGGGACCAAGAGACCCAGTACTTC. Encoded protein: CASSTRDQETQYF.

The gene calls are TRBV24-1 and TRBJ2-4, with 9 bases identical to TRBD2. The germline gives CDR1 KGHDR, CDR2 SFDVKD. V was clipped by 12 bases and J by 0 bases; unmatched bases: 23. The CDR3 is 20 residues long. CDR3 sequence (DNA): TGTGCCGAGGCCTCCGGGTTCTTCACAGCGGGGGGACTAGCCAAAAACATTCAGTACTTC. This codes for CAEASGFFTAGGLAKNIQYF.

This clonotype was recorded at least ten times. The V and J genes are TRBV7-3 and TRBJ2-1; 9 bases line up with TRBD2. J lost 0 bases, V lost 5 bases, and 5 bases had no gene match. The CDR3 extends over 16 amino acids. Germline V gives CDR1 SGHTA, CDR2 FQGTGA. This chain's CDR3 is CASSLGLASSYNEQFF. The CDR3 DNA is TGTGCCAGCAGCCTCGGACTAGCGAGCTCCTACAATGAGCAGTTCTTC. The entire variable domain, with the rest obtained from reference TRBV7-3 and TRBJ2-1, is as follows: GAGVSQTPSNKVTEKGKYVELRCDPISGHTALYWYRQSLGQGPEFLIYFQGTGAADDSGLPNDRFFAVRPEGSVSTLKIQRTERGDSAVYLCASSLGLASSYNEQFFGPGTRLTVL.

The sample holds many counts of this clonotype. The V and J genes are TRBV5-1 and TRBJ2-1; 9 bases fit TRBD1. Germline V gene data show CDR1 as SGHRS and CDR2 as YFSETQ. V gave up 4 bases and J gave up 7 bases; unmatched junction bases: 12. This CDR3 comprises 16 residues. CDR3 sequence: CASSPPGQGVENEQFF. CDR3 nucleotides: TGCGCCAGCAGCCCCCCGGGACAGGGTGTAGAAAATGAGCAGTTCTTC.

This clonotype has a handful of counts. The chain combines TRBV7-2 with TRBJ2-1; TRBD1 aligns across 12 bases. This CDR3 region has 16 residues. In germline, CDR1 is SGHTA, CDR2 FQGNSA. After removal of 1 base from V and 10 bases from J, the junction contained 8 bases not matched to a gene. CDR3 sequence: CASSLGWDRGPGEQFF. The CDR3, as DNA: TGTGCCAGCAGCTTAGGTTGGGACAGGGGGCCAGGCGAGCAGTTCTTC.

The genes are TRBV5-1 and TRBJ2-2; D is perhaps TRBD1 (6 bases). The germline CDR1 and CDR2 sequences are SGHRS and YFSETQ. V was clipped by 6 bases and J by 4 bases, with 16 bases between them. The CDR3 is made up of 15 amino acids. CDR3 residues: CASKALGASTGELFF. CDR3 DNA: TGCGCCAGCAAGGCCTTGGGGGCCTCCACCGGGGAGCTGTTTTTT.

This clonotype was seen repeatedly, ten times or more. The chain has TRBV20-1 and TRBJ2-2, with 11 bases lining up with TRBD2. The CDR3 contains 13 residues. V was clipped by 3 bases and J by 14 bases; unmatched bases: 8. Germline loops: CDR1 DFQATT, CDR2 SNEGSKA (reference sequence). The CDR3 loop reads CSASAFTSGGLFF. The CDR3 DNA is TGCAGTGCTAGCGCTTTCACTAGCGGGGGTCTGTTTTTT.

This clonotype was picked up a small number of times. The chain is built from TRBV5-1 and TRBJ2-7; no clear D gene. Trimming removed 0 bases from V and 2 bases from J, with 12 bases in between. Per germline, CDR1 SGHRS and CDR2 YFSETQ. The CDR3 is made up of 15 amino acids. This CDR3 is CASSLGSGHTYEQYF. In DNA, the CDR3 is TGCGCCAGCAGCTTGGGTTCCGGGCACACCTACGAGCAGTACTTC.

V usage is TRBV7-9 and J usage is TRBJ2-1; 7 nucleotides match TRBD2. Unmatched junction bases numbered 7, after V lost 4 bases and J lost 1 base. CDR1 is SEHNR and CDR2 is FQNEAQ in the germline V gene (reference sequence). CDR3 length equals 16 residues. The DNA of the CDR3 is TGTGCCAGCAGCTCCCGGCCAGCGGGGTCCTACAATGAGCAGTTCTTC. Translation: CASSSRPAGSYNEQFF.

The V and J genes are TRBV13 and TRBJ2-3; the match to TRBD1 covers 9 bases. The CDR3 contains 15 residues. The ends lost 5 bases at V and 6 bases at J; junction bases unmatched: 9. Germline V gene lookup returns CDR1 PRHDT and CDR2 FYEKMQ (reference sequence). The CDR3 sequence is CASSPGQGREDTQYF. The CDR3, as DNA: TGTGCCAGCAGCCCCGGACAGGGGAGGGAGGATACGCAGTATTTT.

This clonotype showed up many times. The chain combines TRBV5-1 with TRBJ2-1; 8 nucleotides align to TRBD1. The V segment lost 0 bases and the J segment 0 bases; nucleotides outside the gene matches: 2. The germline gives CDR1 SGHRS, CDR2 YFSETQ. This CDR3 has 16 amino acids. The CDR3 spells CASSLDGTGSYNEQFF. The CDR3 region has the DNA TGCGCCAGCAGCTTGGATGGGACAGGCTCCTACAATGAGCAGTTCTTC.

This clonotype has more than one count but fewer than ten. The chain joins TRBV19 to TRBJ1-2; a weak D match, TRBD1 (6 bases). With 9 bases removed from V and 4 bases from J, the gap between germline ends came to 15 bases. The CDR3 runs to 13 residues. The germline gives CDR1 LNHDA, CDR2 SQIVND (reference sequence). CDR3 coding DNA: TGTGCCAGCGCCCGGGACACCCTCTATGGCTACACCTTC. Its protein product is CASARDTLYGYTF.

The CDR3 here is CASSDLSGGGTEAFF. The CDR3 region has the DNA TGTGCCAGCAGTGATTTATCTGGGGGGGGCACTGAAGCTTTCTTT. V and J are TRBV2 and TRBJ1-1, with D possibly TRBD1 on 5 matching bases. The CDR3 loop spans 15 amino acids. The ends were cut back, 3 bases at V and 4 bases at J, with 15 bases in the middle. CDR1 is SNHLY, CDR2 FYNNEI, per germline. Together with reference TRBV2 and TRBJ1-1, the CDR3 gives the full variable domain: EPEVTQTPSHQVTQMGQEVILRCVPISNHLYFYWYRQILGQKVEFLVSFYNNEISEKSEIFDDQFSVERPDGSNFTLKIRSTKLEDSAMYFCASSDLSGGGTEAFFGQGTRLTVV.

This sequence joins TRBV9 and TRBJ2-3; D ambiguous. The CDR3 loop spans 14 amino acids. Germline CDR1 reads SGDLS; CDR2 reads YYNGEE. Trimming shortened V by 0 bases and J by 4 bases, and 9 bases separated the two germline ends. Here the CDR3 reads CASSVVGGADTQYF. CDR3 sequence (DNA): TGTGCCAGCAGCGTAGTAGGTGGGGCAGATACGCAGTATTTT.

The rearrangement uses TRBV12-3 or TRBV12-4 and TRBJ2-2; 8 nucleotides align to TRBD1. Trimming at V came to 3 bases and at J to 8 bases, leaving 11 bases not matched to a gene. This CDR3 is built from 16 residues. CDR3 in amino acids: CASSFSGGRGPGELFF. The CDR3 nucleotides are TGTGCCAGCAGTTTCTCCGGGGGCAGGGGGCCGGGGGAGCTGTTTTTT.

This clonotype was detected many times. The chain uses TRBV6-5 and TRBJ2-7; TRBD2 might be the D (7 bases). V gave up 11 bases and J gave up 2 bases, with 13 bases separating them. Germline CDR1 is MNHEY and CDR2 is SVGAGI. The CDR3 spans 12 residues. Here the CDR3 reads CACRGAPYEQYF. DNA for the CDR3: TGTGCCTGCCGGGGGGCTCCCTACGAGCAGTACTTC.

This clonotype was detected a few times. V usage is TRBV20-1 and J usage is TRBJ1-2; D not resolved. Germline V lookup: CDR1 DFQATT, CDR2 SNEGSKA (reference sequence). Trimming took off 3 bases at V and 8 bases at J, with 16 bases between the two ends. The CDR3 is 13 amino acids. CDR3 sequence (DNA): TGCAGTGCTAGCCCATTTAGCCCCGGGGGCTACACCTTC. Translation: CSASPFSPGGYTF.